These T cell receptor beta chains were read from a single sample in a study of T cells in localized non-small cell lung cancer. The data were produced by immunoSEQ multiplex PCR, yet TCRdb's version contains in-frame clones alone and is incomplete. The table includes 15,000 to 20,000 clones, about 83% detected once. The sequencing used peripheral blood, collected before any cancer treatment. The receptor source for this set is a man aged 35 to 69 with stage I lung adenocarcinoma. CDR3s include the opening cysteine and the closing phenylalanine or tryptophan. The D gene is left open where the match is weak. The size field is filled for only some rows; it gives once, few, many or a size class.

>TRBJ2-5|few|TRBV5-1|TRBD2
CASSLGTSGETQYF
TGCGCCAGCAGCTTAGGGACTAGCGGGGAGACCCAGTACTTC
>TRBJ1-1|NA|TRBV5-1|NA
CASSLFSGGEAFF
TGCGCCAGCAGCTTGTTTTCGGGGGGAGAAGCTTTCTTT
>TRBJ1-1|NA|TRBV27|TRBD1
CATGGYGNTEAFF
TGTGCCACAGGGGGCTATGGTAACACTGAAGCTTTCTTT
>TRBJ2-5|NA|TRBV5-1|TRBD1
CASSAGQGQETQYF
TGCGCCAGCAGCGCGGGACAGGGCCAAGAGACCCAGTACTTC
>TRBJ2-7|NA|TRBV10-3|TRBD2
CAISESRTSGGFSYEQYF
TGTGCCATCAGTGAGTCAAGGACTAGCGGGGGGTTCTCCTACGAGCAGTACTTC
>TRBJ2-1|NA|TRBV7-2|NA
CASSFTRAQNEQFF
TGTGCCAGCAGCTTTACCCGGGCACAGAATGAGCAGTTCTTC
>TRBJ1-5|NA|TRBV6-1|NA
CASSEFPFTIALGNQPQHF
TGTGCCAGCAGTGAGTTCCCCTTTACTATAGCCTTGGGCAATCAGCCCCAGCATTTT
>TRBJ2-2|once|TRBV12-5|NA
CASASGRVTGELFF
TGTGCTAGTGCCTCGGGCAGGGTCACCGGGGAGCTGTTTTTT
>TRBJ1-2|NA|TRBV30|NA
CAWSVQIRQANYGYTF
TGTGCCTGGAGTGTACAAATAAGACAGGCTAACTATGGCTACACCTTC
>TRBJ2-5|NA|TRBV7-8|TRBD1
CASSLEDRGRETQYF
TGTGCCAGCAGCTTAGAGGACAGGGGGCGGGAGACCCAGTACTTC
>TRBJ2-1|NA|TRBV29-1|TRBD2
CSALTQAGSSYNEQFF
TGCAGCGCTCTAACTCAAGCGGGGAGCTCCTACAATGAGCAGTTCTTC
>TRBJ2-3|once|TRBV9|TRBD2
CASSGEGLAGGQDTQYF
TGTGCCAGCAGCGGCGAGGGACTAGCGGGGGGGCAGGATACGCAGTATTTT
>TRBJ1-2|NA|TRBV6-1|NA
CASSDPGLYGYTF
TGTGCCAGCAGTGATCCGGGTTTGTATGGCTACACCTTC
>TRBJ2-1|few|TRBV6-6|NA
CASSYPSWSEQFF
TGTGCCAGCAGTTACCCTTCATGGAGTGAGCAGTTCTTC
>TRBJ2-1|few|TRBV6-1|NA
CASSPEGTFYNEQFF
TGTGCCAGCAGCCCGGAGGGGACTTTCTACAATGAGCAGTTCTTC
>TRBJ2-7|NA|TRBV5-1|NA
CASSLGQYSYEQYF
TGCGCCAGCAGCCTTGGACAGTACTCCTACGAGCAGTACTTC
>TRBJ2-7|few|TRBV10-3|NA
CAIKRGAVAEQYF
TGTGCCATCAAAAGAGGGGCGGTCGCGGAGCAGTACTTC
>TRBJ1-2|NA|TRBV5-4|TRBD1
CASSTRDRDYGYTF
TGTGCCAGCAGCACCCGGGACAGGGACTATGGCTACACCTTC
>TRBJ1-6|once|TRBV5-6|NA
CASSLDRYNSPLHF
TGTGCCAGCAGCTTGGACCGCTATAATTCACCCCTCCACTTT
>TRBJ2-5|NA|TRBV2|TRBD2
CASSLLAKTQYF
TGTGCCAGCAGTCTACTAGCGAAGACCCAGTACTTC
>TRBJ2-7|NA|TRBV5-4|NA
CASSRGGVSPYEQYF
TGTGCCAGCAGCCGCGGAGGGGTAAGTCCCTACGAGCAGTACTTC
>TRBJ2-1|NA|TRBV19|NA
CASSIKGLFINEQFF
TGTGCCAGTAGTATAAAAGGACTGTTTATCAATGAGCAGTTCTTC
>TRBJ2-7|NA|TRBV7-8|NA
CASSLRPVSYEQYF
TGTGCCAGCAGCTTGCGACCGGTCTCCTACGAGCAGTACTTC
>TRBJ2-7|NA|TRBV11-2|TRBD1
CASSLGLDRTSSYEQYF
TGTGCCAGCAGCTTAGGTTTGGACAGGACAAGCTCCTACGAGCAGTACTTC
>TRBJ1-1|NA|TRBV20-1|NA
CSLRDGGQAFF
TGCAGTCTTCGGGACGGTGGACAAGCTTTCTTT
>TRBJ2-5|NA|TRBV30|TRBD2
CAWSAILAGGQETQYF
TGTGCCTGGAGTGCTATTCTAGCGGGGGGCCAAGAGACCCAGTACTTC
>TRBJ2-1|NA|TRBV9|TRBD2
CASGRGAAEGLGNNEQFF
TGTGCCAGCGGGAGGGGAGCGGCCGAGGGGTTAGGGAACAATGAGCAGTTCTTC
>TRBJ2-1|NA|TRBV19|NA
CASSISIGRTYNEQFF
TGTGCCAGTAGTATCTCAATAGGGAGGACCTACAATGAGCAGTTCTTC
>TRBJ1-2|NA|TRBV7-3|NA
CASSLRDGRGDGYTF
TGTGCCAGCAGCCTTAGGGACGGCCGAGGGGATGGCTACACCTTC
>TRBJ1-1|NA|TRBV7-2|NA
CASSLWRGTEAFF
TGTGCCAGCAGCTTATGGCGGGGCACTGAAGCTTTCTTT
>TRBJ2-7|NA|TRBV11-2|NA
CASSLSGSYEQYF
TGTGCCAGCAGCTTATCGGGCTCCTACGAGCAGTACTTC
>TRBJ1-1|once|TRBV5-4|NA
CASSLAGSTEAFF
TGTGCCAGCAGCTTGGCGGGGTCCACTGAAGCTTTCTTT
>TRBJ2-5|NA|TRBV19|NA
CASSPSWGLQETQYF
TGTGCCAGTAGTCCCTCATGGGGACTCCAAGAGACCCAGTACTTC
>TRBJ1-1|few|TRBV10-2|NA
CASILSVGADTEAFF
TGCGCCAGCATCCTCTCAGTGGGGGCGGACACTGAAGCTTTCTTT
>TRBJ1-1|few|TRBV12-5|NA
CASGLGVSGNTEAFF
TGTGCTAGTGGTTTGGGTGTGAGCGGTAACACTGAAGCTTTCTTT
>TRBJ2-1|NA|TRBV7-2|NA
CASSLLIRSHNEQFF
TGTGCCAGCAGCTTATTGATCAGGTCCCACAATGAGCAGTTCTTC
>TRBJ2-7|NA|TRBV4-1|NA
CASSPPSNDEQYF
TGCGCCAGCAGCCCTCCCTCAAATGACGAGCAGTACTTC
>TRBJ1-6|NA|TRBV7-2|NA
CASSNRVSYPSYSPLHF
TGTGCCAGCAGCAACAGGGTTTCCTACCCCTCGTATTCACCCCTCCACTTT
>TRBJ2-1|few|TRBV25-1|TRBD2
CASSESGTSGSLNEQFF
TGTGCCAGCAGTGAATCCGGGACTAGCGGGAGTTTGAATGAGCAGTTCTTC
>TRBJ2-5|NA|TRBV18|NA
CASSPRQETQYF
TGTGCCAGCTCACCGCGCCAAGAGACCCAGTACTTC
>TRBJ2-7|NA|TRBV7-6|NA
CASSLAPQGPYEQYF
TGTGCCAGCAGCTTAGCCCCTCAGGGACCCTACGAGCAGTACTTC
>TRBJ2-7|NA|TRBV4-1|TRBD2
CASSQEASGISYEQYF
TGCGCCAGCAGCCAAGAGGCTAGCGGGATTTCCTACGAGCAGTACTTC
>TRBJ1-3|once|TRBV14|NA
CASSQGRRSSGNTIYF
TGTGCCAGCAGCCAAGGTCGGCGGAGCTCTGGAAACACCATATATTTT
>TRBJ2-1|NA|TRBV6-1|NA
CASSTGYNEQFF
TGTGCCAGCAGTACAGGGTACAATGAGCAGTTCTTC
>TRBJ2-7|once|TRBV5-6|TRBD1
CASSRDRGLNEQYF
TGTGCCAGCAGCCGGGACAGGGGATTGAACGAGCAGTACTTC
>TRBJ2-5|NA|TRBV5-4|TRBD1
CATGTGEETQYF
TGTGCTACAGGGACAGGGGAAGAGACCCAGTACTTC
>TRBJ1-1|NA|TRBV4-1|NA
CASSQPIGGPKGTEAFF
TGCGCCAGCAGCCAACCCATTGGGGGTCCAAAGGGCACTGAAGCTTTCTTT
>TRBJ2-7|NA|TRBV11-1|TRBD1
CASSSRSGTGSPQFYEQYF
TGTGCCAGCAGCTCCAGATCCGGGACAGGCTCTCCCCAGTTCTACGAGCAGTACTTC
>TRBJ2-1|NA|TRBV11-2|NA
CASSLGPSSYNEQFF
TGTGCCAGCAGCTTAGGACCTAGCTCCTACAATGAGCAGTTCTTC
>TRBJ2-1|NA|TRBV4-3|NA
CASSQDATFRRNEQFF
TGCGCCAGCAGCCAAGATGCCACGTTCCGGAGGAATGAGCAGTTCTTC
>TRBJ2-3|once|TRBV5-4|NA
CASSFVRGTDTQYF
TGTGCCAGCAGCTTTGTGCGGGGCACAGATACGCAGTATTTT